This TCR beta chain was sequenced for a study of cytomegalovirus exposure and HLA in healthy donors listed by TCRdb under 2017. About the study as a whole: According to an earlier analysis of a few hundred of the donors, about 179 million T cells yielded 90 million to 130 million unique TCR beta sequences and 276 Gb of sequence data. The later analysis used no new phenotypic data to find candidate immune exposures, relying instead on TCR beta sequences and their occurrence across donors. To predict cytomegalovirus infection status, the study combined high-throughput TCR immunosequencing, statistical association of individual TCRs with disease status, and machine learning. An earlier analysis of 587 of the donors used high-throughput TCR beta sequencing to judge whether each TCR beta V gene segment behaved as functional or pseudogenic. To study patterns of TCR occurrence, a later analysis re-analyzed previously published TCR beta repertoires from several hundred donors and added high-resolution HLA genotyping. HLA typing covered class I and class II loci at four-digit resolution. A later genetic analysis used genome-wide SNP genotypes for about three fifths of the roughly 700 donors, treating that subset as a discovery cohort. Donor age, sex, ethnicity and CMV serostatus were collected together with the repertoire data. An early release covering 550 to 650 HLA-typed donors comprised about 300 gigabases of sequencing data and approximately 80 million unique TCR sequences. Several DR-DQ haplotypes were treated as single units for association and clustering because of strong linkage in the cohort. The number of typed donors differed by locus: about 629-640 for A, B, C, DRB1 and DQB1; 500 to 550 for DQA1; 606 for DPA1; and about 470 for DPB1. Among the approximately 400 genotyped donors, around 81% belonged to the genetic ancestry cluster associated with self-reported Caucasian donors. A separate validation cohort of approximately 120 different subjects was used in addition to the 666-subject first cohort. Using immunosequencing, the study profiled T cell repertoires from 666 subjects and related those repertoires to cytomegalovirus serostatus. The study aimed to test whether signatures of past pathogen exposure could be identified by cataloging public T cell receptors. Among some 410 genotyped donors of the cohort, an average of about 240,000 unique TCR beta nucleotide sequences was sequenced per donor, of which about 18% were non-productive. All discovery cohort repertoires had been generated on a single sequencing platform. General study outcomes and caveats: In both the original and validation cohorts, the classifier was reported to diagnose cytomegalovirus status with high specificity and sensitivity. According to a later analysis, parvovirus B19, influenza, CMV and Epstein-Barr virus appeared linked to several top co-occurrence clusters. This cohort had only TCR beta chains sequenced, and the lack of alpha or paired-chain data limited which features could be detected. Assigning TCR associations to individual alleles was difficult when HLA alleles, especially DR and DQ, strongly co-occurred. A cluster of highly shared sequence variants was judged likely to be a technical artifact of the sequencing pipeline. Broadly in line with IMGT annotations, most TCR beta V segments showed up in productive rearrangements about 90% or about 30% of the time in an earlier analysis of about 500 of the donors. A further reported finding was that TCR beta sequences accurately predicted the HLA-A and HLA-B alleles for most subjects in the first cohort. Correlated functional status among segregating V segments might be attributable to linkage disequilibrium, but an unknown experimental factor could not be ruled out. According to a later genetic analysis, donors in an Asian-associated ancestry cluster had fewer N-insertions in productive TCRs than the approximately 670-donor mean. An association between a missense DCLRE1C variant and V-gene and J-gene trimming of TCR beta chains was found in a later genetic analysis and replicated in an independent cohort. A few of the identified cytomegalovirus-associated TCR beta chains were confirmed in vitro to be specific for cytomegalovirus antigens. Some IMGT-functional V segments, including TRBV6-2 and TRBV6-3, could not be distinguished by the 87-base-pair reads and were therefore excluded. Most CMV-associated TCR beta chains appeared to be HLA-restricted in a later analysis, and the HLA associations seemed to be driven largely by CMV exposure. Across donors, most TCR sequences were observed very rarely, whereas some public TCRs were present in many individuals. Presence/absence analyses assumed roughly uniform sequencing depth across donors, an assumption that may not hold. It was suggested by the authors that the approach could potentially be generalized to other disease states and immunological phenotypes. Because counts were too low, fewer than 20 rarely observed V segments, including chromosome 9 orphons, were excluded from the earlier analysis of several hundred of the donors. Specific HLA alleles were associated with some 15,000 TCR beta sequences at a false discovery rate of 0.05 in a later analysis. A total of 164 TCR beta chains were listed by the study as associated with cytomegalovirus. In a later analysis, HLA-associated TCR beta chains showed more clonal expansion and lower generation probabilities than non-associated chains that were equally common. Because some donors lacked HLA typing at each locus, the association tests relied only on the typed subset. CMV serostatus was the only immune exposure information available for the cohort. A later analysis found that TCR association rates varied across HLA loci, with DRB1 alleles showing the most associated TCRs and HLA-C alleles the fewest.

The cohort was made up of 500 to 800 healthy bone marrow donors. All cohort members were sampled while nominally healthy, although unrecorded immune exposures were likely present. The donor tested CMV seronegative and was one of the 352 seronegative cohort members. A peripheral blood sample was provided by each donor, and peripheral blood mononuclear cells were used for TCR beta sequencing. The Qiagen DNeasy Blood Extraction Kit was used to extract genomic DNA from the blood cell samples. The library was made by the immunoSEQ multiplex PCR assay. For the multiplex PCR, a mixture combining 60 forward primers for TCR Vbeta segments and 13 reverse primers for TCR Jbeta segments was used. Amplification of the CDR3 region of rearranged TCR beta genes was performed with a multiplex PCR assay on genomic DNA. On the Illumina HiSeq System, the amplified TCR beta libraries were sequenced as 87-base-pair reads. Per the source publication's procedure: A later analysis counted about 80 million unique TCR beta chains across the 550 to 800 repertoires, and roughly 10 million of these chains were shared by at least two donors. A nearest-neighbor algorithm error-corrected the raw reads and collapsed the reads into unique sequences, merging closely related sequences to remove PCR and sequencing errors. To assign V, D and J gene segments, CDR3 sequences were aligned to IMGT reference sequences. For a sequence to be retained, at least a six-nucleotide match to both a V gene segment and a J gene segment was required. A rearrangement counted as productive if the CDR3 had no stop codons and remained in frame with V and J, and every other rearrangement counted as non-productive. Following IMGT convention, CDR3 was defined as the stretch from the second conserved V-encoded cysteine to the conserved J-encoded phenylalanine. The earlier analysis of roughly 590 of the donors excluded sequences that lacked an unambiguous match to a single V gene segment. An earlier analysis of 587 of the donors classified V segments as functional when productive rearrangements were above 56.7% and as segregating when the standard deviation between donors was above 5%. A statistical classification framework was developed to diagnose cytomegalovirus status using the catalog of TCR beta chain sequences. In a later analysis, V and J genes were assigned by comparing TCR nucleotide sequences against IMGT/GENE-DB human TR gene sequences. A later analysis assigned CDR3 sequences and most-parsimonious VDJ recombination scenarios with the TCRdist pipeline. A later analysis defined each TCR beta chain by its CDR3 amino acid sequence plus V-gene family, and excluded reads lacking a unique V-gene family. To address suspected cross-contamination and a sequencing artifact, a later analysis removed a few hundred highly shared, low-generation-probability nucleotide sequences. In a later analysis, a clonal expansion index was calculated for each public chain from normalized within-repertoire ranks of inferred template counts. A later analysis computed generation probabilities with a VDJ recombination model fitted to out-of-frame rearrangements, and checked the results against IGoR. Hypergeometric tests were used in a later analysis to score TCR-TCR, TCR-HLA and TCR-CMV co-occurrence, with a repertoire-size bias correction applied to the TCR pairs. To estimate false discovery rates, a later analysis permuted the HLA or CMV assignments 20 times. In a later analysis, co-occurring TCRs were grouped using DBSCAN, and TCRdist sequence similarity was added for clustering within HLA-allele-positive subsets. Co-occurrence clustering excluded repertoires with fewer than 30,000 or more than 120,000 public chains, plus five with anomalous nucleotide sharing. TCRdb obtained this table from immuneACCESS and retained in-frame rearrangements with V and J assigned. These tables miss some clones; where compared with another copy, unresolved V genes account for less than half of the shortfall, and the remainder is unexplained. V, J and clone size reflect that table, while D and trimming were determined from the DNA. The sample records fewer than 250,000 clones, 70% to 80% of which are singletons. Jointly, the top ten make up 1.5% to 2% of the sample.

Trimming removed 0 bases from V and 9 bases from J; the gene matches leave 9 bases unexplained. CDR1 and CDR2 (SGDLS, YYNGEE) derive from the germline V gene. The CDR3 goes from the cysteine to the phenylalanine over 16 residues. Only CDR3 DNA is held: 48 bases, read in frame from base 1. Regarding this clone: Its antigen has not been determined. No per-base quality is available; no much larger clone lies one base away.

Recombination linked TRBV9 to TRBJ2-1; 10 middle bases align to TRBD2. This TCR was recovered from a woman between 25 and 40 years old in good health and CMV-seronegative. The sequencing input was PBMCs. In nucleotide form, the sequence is TGTGCCAGCAGCGTAGCGGGTAGCGGGGGGCCCCCTGAGCAGTTCTTC. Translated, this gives CASSVAGSGGPPEQFF.